This passage covers 29 T cell receptor beta chains from one sample sequenced in a study of low-dose radiotherapy and immunotherapy resistance in tumors. Stated time point: before trial treatment. With TRAV- and TRBV-specific primers, first-strand cDNA was made, covering the alpha and beta chains. Over roughly 20 PCR cycles, TCRs were amplified from a constant-region primer and V-primer adapter. From the reads, TCRdb called clonotypes with MiXCR, one entry per CDR3 protein. The repertoire holds approximately 70,000 distinct CDR3 sequences, with about a third as singletons. Sequenced here: PBMCs, sampled before treatment. These TCRs come from a female donor with ovarian cancer.

This clonotype was detected many times. The chain recombines TRBV7-2 with TRBJ2-7, with TRBD2 matching 9 bases. Germline lookup yields CDR1 SGHTA and CDR2 FQGNSA. The CDR3 extends over 15 amino acids. V shed 1 base, J shed 6 bases, and the junction held 7 bases outside the gene matches. CDR3 residues: CASSLDSGSGAEQYF. DNA for the CDR3: TGTGCCAGCAGCTTAGATAGCGGGAGCGGGGCCGAGCAGTACTTC.

This clonotype was picked up many times. The chain uses TRBV19 and TRBJ2-3; 7 bases fit TRBD2. V lost 2 bases, J lost 6 bases, and 14 bases stayed unmatched. The CDR3 consists of 17 residues. The germline V gene encodes CDR1 LNHDA and CDR2 SQIVND (reference sequence). This chain's CDR3 is CASSIRRGGSIIDTQYF. The CDR3 DNA follows: TGTGCCAGTAGTATAAGACGTGGCGGGAGTATCATCGATACGCAGTATTTT. The complete variable domain, with remaining parts taken from reference TRBV19 and TRBJ2-3, reads DGGITQSPKYLFRKEGQNVTLSCEQNLNHDAMYWYRQDPGQGLRLIYYSQIVNDFQKGDIAEGYSVSREKKESFPLTVTSAQKNPTAFYLCASSIRRGGSIIDTQYFGPGTRLTVL.

This sequence joins TRBV27 and TRBJ2-1, with 15 bases identical to TRBD2. Germline CDR1 is MNHEY and CDR2 is SMNVEV (reference sequence). CDR3 length: 17 residues. Germline trimming cut 11 bases from V and 1 base from J; bases unmatched to any gene: 9. The CDR3 loop reads CASRPGLAGGSYNEQFF. The CDR3 DNA reads as TGTGCCTCCAGGCCGGGACTAGCGGGGGGATCCTACAATGAGCAGTTCTTC.

This clonotype was counted many times. The rearrangement links TRBV7-9 to TRBJ2-1; TRBD2 aligns across 7 bases. Germline CDR1 reads SEHNR; CDR2 reads FQNEAQ (reference sequence). This CDR3 is built from 14 residues. V was pared by 5 bases and J by 8 bases, with 9 bases of the junction left unmatched. CDR3 DNA sequence: TGTGCCAGCAGCCCCGGGACTAAACATCATGAGCAGTTCTTC. This sequence encodes CASSPGTKHHEQFF.

This chain joins TRBV28 and TRBJ2-2; 7 nucleotides line up with TRBD2. Germline-derived CDR1 and CDR2 are MDHEN and SYDVKM. Trimming took 3 bases from V and 3 from J; bases not matched to a gene: 7. The CDR3 length is 16 residues. The CDR3: CASSFVGTTDTGELFF. Here the CDR3 DNA reads TGTGCCAGCAGTTTCGTTGGGACTACCGACACCGGGGAGCTGTTTTTT.

Notes on this clonotype: A far more abundant clone sits one base away, making this likely a read error. The V and J genes are TRBV6-8 and TRBJ2-1, with 9 bases lining up with TRBD1. Trimming at V came to 6 bases and at J to 8 bases, leaving 23 bases not matched to a gene. Germline CDR1 MNHGY, CDR2 SAAAGT. This CDR3 comprises 19 residues. The DNA of the CDR3 is TGTGCCAGCAGCCGCTTGAATATAACCGGGACAGGGATTGGGGATGAGCAGTTCTTC. This gives the protein CASSRLNITGTGIGDEQFF.

The chain has TRBV5-5 and TRBJ1-6; the match to TRBD1 covers 8 bases. V dropped 4 bases and J dropped 7; count of bases not matched to a gene: 7. The length of the CDR3 is 15 residues. The germline V gene encodes CDR1 SGHKS and CDR2 YYEKEE (reference sequence). The CDR3 loop reads CASSHGQGRNSPLHF. The CDR3 DNA is TGTGCCAGCAGCCATGGACAGGGAAGGAATTCACCCCTCCACTTT.

This clonotype was picked up many times. V and J are TRBV7-2 and TRBJ2-2; 7 bases match TRBD1. The CDR3 runs 17 residues. Trimming cost V 5 bases and J 0 bases; bases outside gene matches: 9. CDR1 is SGHTA and CDR2 is FQGNSA in the germline V gene. The CDR3 protein is CASSRTGERANTGELFF. CDR3 in DNA: TGTGCCAGCAGCCGGACAGGAGAACGAGCGAACACCGGGGAGCTGTTTTTT.

Ten or more counts support this clonotype. The rearrangement uses TRBV9 and TRBJ2-2, with D possibly matching TRBD2 (6 bases). Per germline, CDR1 SGDLS and CDR2 YYNGEE. The CDR3 is 14 amino acids. V lost 2 bases to trimming and J lost 6 bases, with 11 bases between them. CDR3 nucleotide sequence: TGTGCCAGCAGCGTTGGGGCGGGGCCCGGGGAGCTGTTTTTT. Translation: CASSVGAGPGELFF.

This clonotype was recorded many times. The chain combines TRBV12-3 or TRBV12-4 with TRBJ2-3; TRBD2 matches at 9 bases. This CDR3 spans 16 amino acids. The V gene end was trimmed by 4 bases and the J gene end by 3 bases; junction bases not matched to a gene: 8. CDR3 loop: CASSSYSGSFTDTQYF. The CDR3, as DNA: TGTGCCAGCAGTTCATATAGCGGGAGTTTTACAGATACGCAGTATTTT.

This clonotype was detected many times. V is TRBV12-3 or TRBV12-4 and J is TRBJ2-1, with D unresolved. This CDR3 has 15 amino acids. The germline V and J ends were trimmed by 3 bases and 7 bases, with 16 bases remaining between them. CDR3 in amino acids: CASSLFAGGANEQFF. For the CDR3, the DNA is TGTGCCAGCAGTTTGTTTGCCGGTGGAGCTAATGAGCAGTTCTTC.

This clonotype was seen ten or more times. The V and J genes are TRBV4-1 and TRBJ2-2; TRBD1 or TRBD2 may be the D gene (5 bases each). This CDR3 comprises 17 residues. Trimming cost V 3 bases and J 4 bases, with 18 bases left between them. Germline V gene lookup returns CDR1 MGHRA and CDR2 YSYEKL. The DNA of the CDR3 is TGCGCCAGCAGCCAGGGCTCGGGCCGGGACGGCACCGGGGAGCTGTTTTTT. Amino acid sequence: CASSQGSGRDGTGELFF.

V and J are TRBV11-2 and TRBJ2-5; D not resolved. This CDR3 has 13 amino acids. Per germline, CDR1 SGHAT and CDR2 FQNNGV. The ends were cut back, 4 bases at V and 4 bases at J, with 10 bases in the middle. CDR3 sequence: CASSSGRRETQYF. The CDR3 DNA follows: TGTGCCAGCAGCTCGGGTAGGCGAGAGACCCAGTACTTC.

In its sample, this clonotype was seen once. The genes are TRBV7-2 and TRBJ2-5; TRBD1 matches at 10 bases. Trimming removed 3 bases from V and 4 bases from J; junction bases left unmatched: 2. The CDR3 is 14 residues long. CDR1 is SGHTA, CDR2 FQGNSA, per germline. As DNA, the CDR3 is TGTGCCAGCAGCTTGGACAGGGGGGGAGAGACCCAGTACTTC. Protein: CASSLDRGGETQYF.

This rearrangement joins TRBV6-2 or TRBV6-3 to TRBJ2-7, with a weak D call TRBD1 (6 bases). The germline V gene encodes CDR1 MNHEY and CDR2 SVGEGT. Deletions cut 6 bases from V and 1 base from J, with 10 bases between. This CDR3 comprises 13 residues. The CDR3 DNA sequence: TGTGCCAGCAGCCGACAGGAGTCCTACGAGCAGTACTTC. Encoded protein: CASSRQESYEQYF.

This clonotype was recorded at least ten times. An end of the junction differs from the germline gene, which may be a read error. The chain has TRBV4-3 and TRBJ2-3; TRBD2 agrees at 8 bases. The CDR3 loop spans 16 amino acids. The V gene's germline CDR1 is LGHNA and CDR2 YSLEER. The CDR3 sequence is CASSVASGSTTDTQYF. The DNA of the CDR3 is TGTGCCAGCAGCGTAGCCAGCGGGAGTACCACAGATACGCAGTATTTT.

The CDR3 here is CASAPPRDITGELFF. The CDR3 DNA is TGTGCTAGTGCCCCACCCCGGGACATCACCGGGGAGCTGTTTTTT. The chain joins TRBV12-5 to TRBJ2-2, with D possibly being TRBD1 (6 bases). CDR3 length: 15 amino acids. The V end lost 7 bases, the J end lost 4 bases, and 16 bases lay between the germline ends. Per the germline V gene, CDR1 is LGHNT and CDR2 is FRNRAP.

This clonotype has a count of ten or more. This sequence joins TRBV29-1 and TRBJ2-7; 8 bases are shared with TRBD2. J lost 4 bases, V lost 6 bases, and 14 bases had no gene match. CDR3 length equals 15 residues. Per germline, CDR1 SQVTM and CDR2 ANQGSEA. The CDR3 DNA sequence: TGCAGCGTCGGACAATTCGGGAGGGCCGGGTACGAGCAGTACTTC. Residues: CSVGQFGRAGYEQYF.

The table lists this clonotype with many counts. CDR3: CASSLGRAYQETQYF. CDR3 DNA: TGTGCCAGCAGCTTGGGGCGTGCGTACCAAGAGACCCAGTACTTC. The chain uses TRBV11-3 and TRBJ2-5, with D possibly TRBD1 on 5 matching bases. V was pared by 3 bases and J by 0 bases, with 11 bases between. The CDR3 runs 15 residues. CDR1 and CDR2 (germline): SGHNT, YENEEA.

This clonotype occurred many times. The DNA for the CDR3 is TGTGCCAGCAGCCAAGTTTTCCTCCACCGGAGCACAGATACGCAGTATTTT. This codes for CASSQVFLHRSTDTQYF. The chain joins TRBV14 to TRBJ2-3; D is uncertain. The germline V and J ends were trimmed by 1 base and 0 bases, with 14 bases remaining between them. CDR1 SGHDN and CDR2 FVKESK come from the germline V gene. The CDR3 is 17 amino acids. Drawing the rest from reference TRBV14 and TRBJ2-3, the complete variable domain is EAGVTQFPSHSVIEKGQTVTLRCDPISGHDNLYWYRRVMGKEIKFLLHFVKESKQDESGMPNNRFLAERTGGTYSTLKVQPAELEDSGVYFCASSQVFLHRSTDTQYFGPGTRLTVL.

This clonotype was picked up many times. This sequence joins TRBV12-3 or TRBV12-4 and TRBJ2-7; 8 bases are shared with TRBD1. The CDR3 length is 16 residues. The trim removed 5 bases at V and 6 bases at J, leaving 15 bases unmatched. In nucleotides, the CDR3 is TGTGCCAGCAGTCGAACTCGTCGACAGGGGTCTGGCGAGCAGTACTTC. Its protein is CASSRTRRQGSGEQYF.

This clonotype has a count of ten or more. The chain couples TRBV19 to TRBJ2-1; the match to TRBD2 covers 10 bases. Germline V gives CDR1 LNHDA, CDR2 SQIVND (reference sequence). The CDR3 totals 15 residues. The V segment lost 6 bases and the J segment 8 bases; nucleotides outside the gene matches: 10. The CDR3 DNA follows: TGTGCCAGTAGAAAACTAGCGGGAAAGGGCTATGAGCAGTTCTTC. Amino acid sequence: CASRKLAGKGYEQFF.

This clonotype was counted at least ten times. This rearrangement joins TRBV28 to TRBJ2-2; D is ambiguous. V lost 7 bases to trimming and J lost 3 bases, with 12 bases between them. The CDR3 extends over 14 amino acids. The V gene's germline CDR1 is MDHEN and CDR2 SYDVKM. CDR3: CASTTGRYTGELFF. In nucleotides, the CDR3 is TGTGCCAGCACCACCGGACGATACACCGGGGAGCTGTTTTTT.

Ten or more counts support this clonotype. This chain joins TRBV11-3 and TRBJ2-1; no clear D gene. Germline lookup yields CDR1 SGHNT and CDR2 YENEEA. With 4 bases removed from V and 10 bases from J, the gap between germline ends came to 17 bases. CDR3 length: 14 residues. CDR3 residues: CASSWKGVKREQFF. The DNA of the CDR3 is TGTGCCAGCAGCTGGAAGGGCGTGAAGAGAGAGCAGTTCTTC. Full variable domain (remainder filled in from reference TRBV11-3 and TRBJ2-1): EAGVVQSPRYKIIEKKQPVAFWCNPISGHNTLYWYLQNLGQGPELLIRYENEEAVDDSQLPKDRFSAERLKGVDSTLKIQPAELGDSAVYLCASSWKGVKREQFFGPGTRLTVL.

The chain joins TRBV29-1 to TRBJ2-7; 7 positions agree with TRBD1. Trimming took 6 bases from V and 5 from J; bases not matched to a gene: 7. Per the germline V gene, CDR1 is SQVTM and CDR2 is ANQGSEA. The CDR3 length is 12 residues. The CDR3 sequence is CSVADTGDEQYF. The CDR3 DNA reads as TGCAGCGTGGCCGACACAGGGGACGAGCAGTACTTC.

As for this clonotype: It differs at one base from a far larger clone, so likely a read error. V and J are TRBV6-2 or TRBV6-3 and TRBJ2-1, with 10 bases aligning to TRBD1. CDR1 MNHEY and CDR2 SVGEGT come from the germline V gene. The CDR3 covers 14 residues. V gave up 7 bases and J gave up 10 bases; unmatched junction bases: 10. The CDR3 region has the DNA TGTGCCAGCAAACGGACAGGGGGAAATTACGAGCAGTTCTTC. Translation gives CASKRTGGNYEQFF.

This clonotype was picked up many times. V and J are TRBV19 and TRBJ2-2, with D maybe TRBD1 (6 bases). Germline CDR1 reads LNHDA; CDR2 reads SQIVND (reference sequence). V was shortened by 4 bases and J by 4 bases, with 10 bases between the two germline ends. This CDR3 spans 14 amino acids. The CDR3 here is CASSTTGFTGELFF. The CDR3 DNA reads as TGTGCCAGTAGTACTACAGGGTTCACCGGGGAGCTGTTTTTT.

This clonotype was seen at least ten times. The chain joins TRBV28 to TRBJ2-3, with 14 bases identical to TRBD2. The germline gives CDR1 MDHEN, CDR2 SYDVKM. This CDR3 has 17 residues. V shed 5 bases and J 4 bases; nucleotides not matched to a gene: 8. CDR3 sequence (DNA): TGTGCCAGCAGTCCCGGGACTAGCGGGAGAGTATCAGATACGCAGTATTTT. This encodes CASSPGTSGRVSDTQYF.

This clonotype was seen ten or more times. The V and J genes are TRBV9 and TRBJ2-2, with D perhaps matching TRBD2 (6 bases). Trimming removed 4 bases at V and 0 bases at J, with 19 bases between. Germline V gene sequence: CDR1 SGDLS, CDR2 YYNGEE. There are 18 residues in the CDR3. DNA of the CDR3: TGTGCCAGCAGCCGCGAGCACGGGGGAGCGGCGAACACCGGGGAGCTGTTTTTT. It specifies CASSREHGGAANTGELFF.